The clone carrying this T cell receptor (beta chain) was counted a few times. This may be a read error: a much more frequent sequence differs by one nucleotide. Through MiXCR, TCRdb re-clonotyped the PCR reads. This sample has about 18,000 clones, with 34% found just once. This sample is drawn from a study of metastatic and nonmetastatic thyroid tumors. Before thyroid surgery, none of the patients had received any treatment. V dropped 5 bases and J dropped 5; count of bases not matched to a gene: 13. CDR1 and CDR2 (germline): SGHNT, YENEEA. There are 16 residues in the CDR3. The specimen sequenced was tumor tissue. This chain links TRBV11-3 with TRBJ2-5; 8 nucleotides line up with TRBD1. This receptor was identified in a male donor with papillary thyroid cancer or a benign thyroid nodule (not recorded which). Some clones in this sample may be carry-over from other donors' samples. CDR3 in amino acids: CASSLQTGTGWETQYF. In nucleotides, the CDR3 is TGTGCCAGCAGCCTCCAGACCGGGACAGGATGGGAGACCCAGTACTTC.